This T cell receptor beta chain was recovered during a study of T cells in Graves' hyperthyroidism and ophthalmopathy. Study-wide results and caveats: Clonotypes that were expanded in thyroid above 0.001 mostly appeared in blood too.

V was trimmed by 4 bases and J by 3 bases, leaving 11 bases between them. The length of the CDR3 is 14 residues. Germline V gives CDR1 KGHDR, CDR2 SFDVKD. TCR beta CDR3 regions were amplified from RNA transcripts. In the first-round RT-PCR of the TCR CDR3, the HTBI primer set was used. TCRdb reprocessed the multiplex PCR reads via MiXCR and lists one record per CDR3 protein. The repertoire holds some 510,000 distinct CDR3 sequences, 46% seen once, with just over 8% in the top ten. Reasons for excluding patients were uncontrolled infection, other autoimmune disease, pregnancy or lactation. The sample holds many counts of this clonotype. As yet, its antigen is unknown.

This chain connects TRBV24-1 to TRBJ1-1; D gene uncertain. Input material: peripheral blood or thyroid tissue (not recorded which). The receptor comes from a woman younger than 35 with Graves' hyperthyroidism. The CDR3 region is CATSEGGWDTEAFF. CDR3 nucleotides: TGTGCCACCAGTGAGGGCGGGTGGGACACTGAAGCTTTCTTT.